This T cell receptor (beta chain) was profiled in a study of blood T cell repertoires in COVID-19. As for the study in general: Collection of acute and convalescent COVID-19 samples took place in the United States, Italy and Spain. The analysed material was cDNA or gDNA that came from T cells, B-cell-depleted T cells, or PBMCs.

Per the original methods: Reference gene primer amplification yielded estimated nucleated cell counts. Assay: immunoSEQ multiplex PCR; the TCRdb copy retains only in-frame clones and omits some. V and J calls plus clone size are reproduced from that table; the DNA served to infer D and trimming. The repertoire holds approximately 300,000 clones, with about 89% as singletons. The sample taken for sequencing was peripheral blood. The sequence was collected from a man aged 18 to 30 who had recovered from COVID-19.

Here the CDR3 DNA reads TGTGCCAGCAGCCCACAGCGGGGGGCCTCAGATACGCAGTATTTT. It is translated as CASSPQRGASDTQYF. J is TRBJ2-3 and V is TRBV3-1 (or the pseudogene TRBV3-2); TRBD2 agrees at 9 bases. The germline CDR1 and CDR2 sequences are LGHDT and YNNKEL (reference sequence). With 4 bases clipped from V and 4 bases from J, the junction kept 6 bases outside the gene matches. The CDR3 extends over 15 amino acids.